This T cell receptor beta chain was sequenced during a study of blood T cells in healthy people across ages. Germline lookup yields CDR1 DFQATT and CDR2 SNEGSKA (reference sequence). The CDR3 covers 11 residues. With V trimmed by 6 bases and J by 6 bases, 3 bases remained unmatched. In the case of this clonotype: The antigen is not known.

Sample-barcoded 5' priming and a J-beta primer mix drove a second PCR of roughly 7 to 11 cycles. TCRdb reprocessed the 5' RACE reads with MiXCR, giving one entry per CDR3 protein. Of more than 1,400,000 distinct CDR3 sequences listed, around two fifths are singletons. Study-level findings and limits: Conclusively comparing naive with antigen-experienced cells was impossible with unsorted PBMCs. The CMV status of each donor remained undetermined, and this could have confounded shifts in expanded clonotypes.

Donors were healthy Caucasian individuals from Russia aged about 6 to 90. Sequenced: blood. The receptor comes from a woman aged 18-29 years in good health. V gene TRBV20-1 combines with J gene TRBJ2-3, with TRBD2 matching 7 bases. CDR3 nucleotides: TGCAGTGCCCCCGGGGGGGATACGCAGTATTTT. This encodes CSAPGGDTQYF.